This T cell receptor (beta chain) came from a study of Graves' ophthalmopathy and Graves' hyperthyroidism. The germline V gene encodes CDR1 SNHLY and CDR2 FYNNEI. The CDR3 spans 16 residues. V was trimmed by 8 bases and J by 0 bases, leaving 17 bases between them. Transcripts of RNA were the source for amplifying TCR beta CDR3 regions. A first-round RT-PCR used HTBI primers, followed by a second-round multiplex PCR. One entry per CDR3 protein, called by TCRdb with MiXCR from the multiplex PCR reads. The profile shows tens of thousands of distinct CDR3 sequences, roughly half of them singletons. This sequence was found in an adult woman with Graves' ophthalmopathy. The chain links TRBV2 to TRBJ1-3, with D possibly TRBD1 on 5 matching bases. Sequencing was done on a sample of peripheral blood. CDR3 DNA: TGTGCCAGCGGAGACTTAGGACAATACTCTGGAAACACCATATATTTT. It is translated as CASGDLGQYSGNTIYF.